This TCR beta chain came from a study of control samples from healthy donors and cancer patients. Here immunoSEQ multiplex PCR was the method, and the copy in TCRdb shows in-frame clones only, minus some. This sample has approximately 79,000 clones, with approximately 91% found just once. The V segment lost 8 bases and the J segment 6 bases; nucleotides outside the gene matches: 2. Germline CDR1 reads WNHNN; CDR2 reads SYGVQD (reference sequence). The CDR3 is 12 amino acids. The specimen was blood. The rearrangement uses TRBV10-1 and TRBJ1-1; 11 bases line up with TRBD1. The source is a man between 45 and 60 years old in good health. The CDR3 protein is CASRDRGSEAFF. Written as DNA, the CDR3 is TGCGCCAGCCGGGACAGGGGGTCTGAAGCTTTCTTT.